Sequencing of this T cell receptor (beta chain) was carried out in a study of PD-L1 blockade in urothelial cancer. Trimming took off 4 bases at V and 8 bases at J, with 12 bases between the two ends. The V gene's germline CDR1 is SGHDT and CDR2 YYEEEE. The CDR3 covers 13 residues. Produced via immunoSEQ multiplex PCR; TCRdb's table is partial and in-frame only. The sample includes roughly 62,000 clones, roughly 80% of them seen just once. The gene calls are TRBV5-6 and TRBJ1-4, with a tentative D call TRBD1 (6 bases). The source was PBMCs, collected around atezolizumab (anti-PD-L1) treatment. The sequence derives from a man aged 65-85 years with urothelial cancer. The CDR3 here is CASSEQGGEKLFF. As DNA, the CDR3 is TGTGCCAGCAGCGAACAGGGAGGGGAAAAACTGTTTTTT.